This paragraph reports one TCR beta chain. Its cognate antigen is unknown. Cultured CD4+ T-cell DNA underwent Oncomine TCR Beta short-read sequencing. Each CDR3 protein is one row after TCRdb ran MiXCR on the PCR reads. The sample lists more than 10,000 distinct CDR3 sequences, roughly two thirds occurring once. These data are taken from a study of vaccination and CD4 T cells after COVID-19. As to treatment: roughly 11-day PBMC culture with coronavirus spike peptide pools or control peptides (ViraFEST assay). Trimming removed 4 bases at V and 1 base at J, with 8 bases between. The germline CDR1 and CDR2 sequences are KGHDR and SFDVKD. This CDR3 has 14 residues.

The rearrangement uses TRBV24-1 and TRBJ2-3, with D unresolved. Specimen: CD4+ T cells from blood, cultured in vitro. This sequence was found in a human donor who had recovered from COVID-19. CDR3 amino acids: CATSDGGGTDTQYF. In nucleotides, the CDR3 is TGTGCCACCAGTGACGGCGGAGGCACAGATACGCAGTATTTT.